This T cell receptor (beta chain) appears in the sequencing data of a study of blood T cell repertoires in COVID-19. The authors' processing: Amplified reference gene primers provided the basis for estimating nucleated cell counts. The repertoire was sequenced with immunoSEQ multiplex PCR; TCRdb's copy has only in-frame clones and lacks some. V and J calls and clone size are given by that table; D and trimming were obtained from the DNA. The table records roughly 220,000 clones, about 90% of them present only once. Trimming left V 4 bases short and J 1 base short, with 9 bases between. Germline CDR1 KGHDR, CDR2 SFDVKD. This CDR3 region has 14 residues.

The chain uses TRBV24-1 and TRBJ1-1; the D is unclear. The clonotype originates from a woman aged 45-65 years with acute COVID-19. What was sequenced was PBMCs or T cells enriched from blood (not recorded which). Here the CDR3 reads CATSESGKNTEAFF. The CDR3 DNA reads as TGTGCCACCAGTGAGTCCGGGAAGAACACTGAAGCTTTCTTT.